This T cell receptor (beta chain) was documented in a study of T cells after yellow fever vaccination (dated by TCRdb to about 2019). With regard to the full study: The SMART-Seq v4 Ultra Low Input RNA kit was used to prepare libraries from fractions with low cell numbers. Bulk TCR alpha and beta repertoires were sequenced longitudinally to track T-cell clones before and after primary and booster YFV17D yellow fever vaccination. Two healthy male donors made up the cohort, one aged 18 to 29 years and the other aged 30 to 40 years. Blood was drawn at multiple timepoints before and after primary and secondary immunization, with bulk PBMC replicates and cell subsets isolated.

From V the trimming removes 7 bases and from J it removes 0 bases, while the gene matches leave 9 bases of the junction unaccounted for. There are 15 amino acids in the CDR3, from cysteine to phenylalanine inclusive. Of all the DNA, just the CDR3 is kept, 45 bases in frame from base 1. Taken from the germline V gene, the CDR1 and CDR2 loops are SGHRS and YFSETQ. General findings and caveats noted by the study authors: A small fraction of clonotypes showed up in both the CD4 and CD8 compartments, probably as a result of convergent recombination. Compared with the primary T-cell response, the secondary T-cell response was faster but weaker, reaching its peak on day 5 rather than on day 15. Most clones expanded after primary vaccination were re-detected after the booster (96% of CD4 and approximately 85% of CD8), suggesting broad memory maintenance. Only a couple of donors were included in the study, so the extent to which the findings can be generalized is limited. Computational filtering was needed because FACS-sorted repertoires could contain abundant contaminating clonotypes from the bulk population.

Synthesis of TCR cDNA relied on 5'RACE template switching, a step that introduced a universal primer site along with unique molecular identifiers. Priming of cDNA synthesis was performed from both the TCR alpha and TCR beta constant segments. Library amplification involved two PCR steps, and the second step added sample barcodes and sequencing adapters. Sequencing of libraries was done on Illumina HiSeq 2500 (2x100 bp) or NovaSeq (2x150 bp). As for the original processing: MIGEC was used to demultiplex reads and collapse the reads into UMI consensus sequences, and MiXCR was used for V(D)J alignment. Clonotypes responding to the vaccine were identified with edgeR on replicate PBMC samples, with the criteria of FDR below 0.01 and a log2 fold change above 5 up to day 15. Bulk clonotypes were assigned CD4 or CD8 identity according to which sequenced CD4 or CD8 repertoire held them at higher abundance. TCRdb trimmed public reads at Q25 via fastp, called clones via MiXCR and kept in-frame beta chains. Merged by CDR3 protein, the rows form single entries marked with the most common genes and DNA. These V and J calls derive from TCRdb rather than the authors' analysis. The sample includes 550,000 or so distinct CDR3 sequences, with roughly a fifth observed a single time. Clones ranked in the top ten supply roughly an eighth of the sample.

In the case of this clonotype: It lacks a known antigen. Qualities for individual bases were not recorded, and no much larger clone is one base off.

The treatment or condition label here, explained by the study, means: live attenuated yellow fever vaccine strain. At every blood-draw timepoint, two biological replicates of bulk PBMCs were collected. PBMCs were isolated from peripheral blood using a standard Ficoll-Paque protocol. TriZol was used to extract RNA from bulk PBMCs, from CD4 and CD8 fractions, and from dextramer-positive and dextramer-negative fractions. The sample was PBMCs, taken 15 days after the yellow fever booster vaccination. Recombination joined TRBV5-1 with TRBJ2-5, with 7 bases matching TRBD1. The receptor comes from a young man who received the YFV17D yellow fever vaccine. The nucleotides read TGCGCCAGCGGAACAGGGGCACAGTACCAAGAGACCCAGTACTTC. The translation is CASGTGAQYQETQYF.